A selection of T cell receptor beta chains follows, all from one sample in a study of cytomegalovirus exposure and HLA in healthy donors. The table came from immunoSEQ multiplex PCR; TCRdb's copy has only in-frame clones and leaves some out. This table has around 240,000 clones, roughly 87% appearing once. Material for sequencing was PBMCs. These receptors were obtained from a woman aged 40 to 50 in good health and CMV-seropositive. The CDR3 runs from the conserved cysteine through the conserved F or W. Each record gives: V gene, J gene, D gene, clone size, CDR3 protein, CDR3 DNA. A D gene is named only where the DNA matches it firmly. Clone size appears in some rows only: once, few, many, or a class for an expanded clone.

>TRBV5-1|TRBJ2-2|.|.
CASSLRDTGNTGELFF
TGCGCCAGCAGCCTCCGGGACACCGGTAACACCGGGGAGCTGTTTTTT
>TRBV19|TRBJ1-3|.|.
CASTQDSGNTIYF
TGTGCCAGTACCCAGGACTCTGGAAACACCATATATTTT
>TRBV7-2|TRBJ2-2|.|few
CASKSHLGVGTGELFF
TGTGCCAGCAAGAGTCACCTCGGGGTAGGGACCGGGGAGCTGTTTTTT
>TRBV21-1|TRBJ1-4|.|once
CASVEQGKEKLFF
TGTGCCAGCGTGGAGCAGGGAAAGGAAAAACTGTTTTTT
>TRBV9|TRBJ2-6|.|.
CASSVEDSARGANVLTF
TGTGCCAGCAGCGTAGAGGACAGTGCGCGCGGGGCCAACGTCCTGACTTTC
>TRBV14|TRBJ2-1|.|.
CASSHPGWKDEQFF
TGTGCCAGCAGCCACCCAGGTTGGAAGGATGAGCAGTTCTTC
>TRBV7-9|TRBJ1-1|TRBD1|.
CASSSGGRYVTEAFF
TGTGCCAGCAGCTCAGGGGGGCGATACGTCACTGAAGCTTTCTTT
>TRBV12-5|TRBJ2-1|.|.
CASGRTVEQFF
TGTGCTAGTGGCAGGACAGTGGAGCAGTTCTTC
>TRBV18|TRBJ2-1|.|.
CASSPPGVQFF
TGTGCCAGCTCACCACCAGGGGTCCAGTTCTTC
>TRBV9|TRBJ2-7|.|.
CASSVTGLYEQYF
TGTGCCAGCAGCGTGACAGGACTGTACGAGCAGTACTTC
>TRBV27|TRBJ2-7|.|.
CASSLTASYEQYF
TGTGCCAGCAGTTTAACAGCTTCCTACGAGCAGTACTTC
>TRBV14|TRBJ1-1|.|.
CASSLRWVRGNTEAFF
TGTGCCAGCAGCCTTCGATGGGTACGAGGGAACACTGAAGCTTTCTTT
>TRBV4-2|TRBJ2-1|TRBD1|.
CASSQVRGTGGFEQFF
TGTGCCAGCAGCCAAGTCCGGGGGACAGGGGGCTTCGAGCAGTTCTTC
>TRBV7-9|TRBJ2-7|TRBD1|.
CASSYGQGPYEQYF
TGTGCCAGCAGCTACGGACAGGGCCCCTACGAGCAGTACTTC
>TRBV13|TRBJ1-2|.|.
CASSQIAGLMGYTF
TGTGCCAGCAGCCAAATCGCAGGGCTCATGGGCTACACCTTC
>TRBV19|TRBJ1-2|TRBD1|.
CASSSRTGLGYTF
TGTGCCAGTAGTAGCAGGACAGGTCTTGGCTACACCTTC
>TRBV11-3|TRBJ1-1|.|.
CASSYHGRGNTEAFF
TGTGCCAGCAGCTACCATGGTCGGGGGAACACTGAAGCTTTCTTT
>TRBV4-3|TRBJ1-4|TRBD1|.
CASSQGRQGSKEKLFF
TGCGCCAGCAGCCAGGGCAGACAGGGAAGCAAGGAAAAACTGTTTTTT
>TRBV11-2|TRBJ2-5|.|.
CASSLALLQETQYF
TGTGCCAGCAGCTTAGCTCTCCTCCAAGAGACCCAGTACTTC
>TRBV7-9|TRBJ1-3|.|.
CASTLGRGGLRGNTIYF
TGTGCCAGCACCCTCGGCAGGGGCGGCCTGAGGGGAAACACCATATATTTT
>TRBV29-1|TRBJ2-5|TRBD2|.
CSVAPGGRGETQYF
TGCAGCGTTGCTCCTGGGGGGAGGGGAGAGACCCAGTACTTC
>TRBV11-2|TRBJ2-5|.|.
CASSLAVKETQYF
TGTGCCAGCAGCTTAGCCGTAAAAGAGACCCAGTACTTC
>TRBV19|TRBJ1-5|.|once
CASSIRGTNQPQHF
TGTGCCAGTAGTATTCGCGGGACCAATCAGCCCCAGCATTTT
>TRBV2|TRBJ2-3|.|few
CASSEFGQISTDTQYF
TGTGCCAGCAGTGAATTTGGTCAGATAAGCACAGATACGCAGTATTTT
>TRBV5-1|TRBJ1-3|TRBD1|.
CASSAGDSSGNTIYF
TGCGCCAGCAGCGCCGGGGACAGCTCTGGAAACACCATATATTTT
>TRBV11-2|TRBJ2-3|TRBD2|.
CASSRGLAGGEDTQYF
TGTGCCAGCAGCAGGGGGTTAGCGGGGGGTGAGGATACGCAGTATTTT
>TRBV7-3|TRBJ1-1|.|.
CASSLGATGEAFF
TGTGCCAGCAGCTTAGGGGCGACAGGTGAAGCTTTCTTT
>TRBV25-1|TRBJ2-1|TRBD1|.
CASSGDRLYNEQFF
TGTGCCAGCAGTGGGGACAGATTATACAATGAGCAGTTCTTC
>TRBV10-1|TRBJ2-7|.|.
CASSVRQASYEQYF
TGCGCCAGCAGTGTACGACAAGCTTCCTACGAGCAGTACTTC
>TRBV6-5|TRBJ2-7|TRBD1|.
CASSEGQFSYEQYF
TGTGCCAGCAGCGAGGGACAGTTCTCCTACGAGCAGTACTTC
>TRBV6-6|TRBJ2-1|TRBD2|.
CASSLVTGGYNEQFF
TGTGCCAGCAGCCTCGTGACGGGAGGTTACAATGAGCAGTTCTTC
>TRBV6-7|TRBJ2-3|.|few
CASSYSMRGGTDTQYF
TGTGCCAGCAGTTACTCGATGCGGGGTGGGACAGATACGCAGTATTTT
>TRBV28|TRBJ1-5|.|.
CASSLPTAIGQPQHF
TGTGCCAGCAGTTTACCGACAGCAATTGGTCAGCCCCAGCATTTT
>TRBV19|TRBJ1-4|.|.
CASSPLGGPEEKLFF
TGTGCCAGTAGTCCCCTAGGCGGGCCTGAAGAAAAACTGTTTTTT
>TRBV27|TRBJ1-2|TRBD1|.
CASSGTGLIRQGDYGYTF
TGTGCCAGCAGCGGGACTGGACTCATCCGACAGGGGGACTATGGCTACACCTTC
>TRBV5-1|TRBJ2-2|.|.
CASSPGFGTGELFF
TGCGCCAGCAGCCCAGGTTTTGGTACCGGGGAGCTGTTTTTT
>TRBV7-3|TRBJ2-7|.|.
CASSLAGRSYEQYF
TGTGCCAGCAGCTTAGCGGGACGTAGCTACGAGCAGTACTTC
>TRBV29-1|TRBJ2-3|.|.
CSVASSPRTDTQYF
TGCAGCGTTGCAAGCTCGCCACGCACAGATACGCAGTATTTT
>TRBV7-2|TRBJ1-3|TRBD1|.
CASSLATGGYGNTIYF
TGTGCCAGCAGCTTAGCGACAGGGGGATACGGAAACACCATATATTTT
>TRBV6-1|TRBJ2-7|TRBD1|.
CASSTNRGTFYEQYF
TGTGCCAGCAGCACAAACAGGGGTACGTTCTACGAGCAGTACTTC
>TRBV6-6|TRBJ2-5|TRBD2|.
CASSYIFSGGAETQYF
TGTGCCAGCAGTTACATTTTTAGCGGGGGGGCAGAGACCCAGTACTTC
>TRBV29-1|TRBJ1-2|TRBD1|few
CSVVQGAGYGYTF
TGCAGCGTTGTTCAGGGGGCGGGCTATGGCTACACCTTC
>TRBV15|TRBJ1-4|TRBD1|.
CATSWTGGDEKLFF
TGTGCCACCAGTTGGACAGGGGGAGATGAAAAACTGTTTTTT
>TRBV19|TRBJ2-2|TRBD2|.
CASSIRASGRSGELFF
TGTGCCAGTAGTATCCGTGCTAGCGGGCGGTCCGGGGAGCTGTTTTTT
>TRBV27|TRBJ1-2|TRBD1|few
CASSFSGTGGLTHGYTF
TGTGCCAGCAGTTTCTCTGGGACAGGAGGACTAACTCATGGCTACACCTTC
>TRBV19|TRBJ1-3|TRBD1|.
CASTSAGGSGNTIYF
TGTGCCAGTACTTCAGCAGGGGGCTCTGGAAACACCATATATTTT
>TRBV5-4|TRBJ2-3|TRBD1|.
CASSSRQGGTDTQYF
TGTGCCAGCAGCTCGAGACAGGGCGGCACAGATACGCAGTATTTT
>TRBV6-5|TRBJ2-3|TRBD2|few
CASSLGLAGVTYF
TGTGCCAGCAGCCTGGGACTAGCGGGAGTCACGTATTTT